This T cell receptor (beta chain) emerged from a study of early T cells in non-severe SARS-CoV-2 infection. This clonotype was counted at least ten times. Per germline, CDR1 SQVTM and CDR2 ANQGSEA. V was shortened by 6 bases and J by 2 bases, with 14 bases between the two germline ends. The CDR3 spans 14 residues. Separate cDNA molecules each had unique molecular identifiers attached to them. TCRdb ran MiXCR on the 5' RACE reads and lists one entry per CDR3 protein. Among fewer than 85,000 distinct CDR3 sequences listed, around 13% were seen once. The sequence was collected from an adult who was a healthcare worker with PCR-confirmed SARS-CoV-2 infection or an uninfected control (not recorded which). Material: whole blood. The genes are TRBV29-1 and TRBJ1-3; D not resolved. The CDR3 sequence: CSVAGFGAGNTIYF. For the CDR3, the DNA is TGCAGCGTGGCGGGGTTTGGTGCTGGAAACACCATATATTTT. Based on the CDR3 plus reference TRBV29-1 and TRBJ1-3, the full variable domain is SAVISQKPSRDICQRGTSLTIQCQVDSQVTMMFWYRQQPGQSLTLIATANQGSEATYESGFVIDKFPISRPNLTFSTLTVSNMSPEDSSIYLCSVAGFGAGNTIYFGEGSWLTVV.